These T cell receptor beta chains were read from a single sample in a study of blood T cell repertoires in COVID-19. Assay used: immunoSEQ multiplex PCR; TCRdb lists only in-frame clones, some missing. The sample consists of more than 95,000 clones, 69% of them appearing once. Source material: peripheral blood. The receptors were sampled from a woman in her sixties or seventies with acute or convalescent COVID-19. Each CDR3 is given with its conserved first and last residue. The D gene is left open where the match is weak. The size of a clone is reported for some rows only, either as once, few or many, or as a class for expanded clones.

v_gene: TRBV27; d_gene: NA; j_gene: TRBJ1-5; abundance: NA; CDR3nt: TGTGCCAGCAGTTTGGGGGGGAGTCAGCCCCAGCATTTT; CDR3aa: CASSLGGSQPQHF
v_gene: TRBV10-1; d_gene: TRBD2; j_gene: TRBJ2-3; abundance: NA; CDR3nt: TGCGCCAGCAGTCGTGGACTAGCGGGGTCCACAGATACGCAGTATTTT; CDR3aa: CASSRGLAGSTDTQYF
v_gene: TRBV9; d_gene: NA; j_gene: TRBJ2-7; abundance: NA; CDR3nt: TGTGCCAGCAGCGTAAGGGACAACTCCTACGAGCAGTACTTC; CDR3aa: CASSVRDNSYEQYF
v_gene: TRBV29-1; d_gene: NA; j_gene: TRBJ1-5; abundance: few; CDR3nt: TGCAGCGTCGGAGAAACCAATAGCAATCAGCCCCAGCATTTT; CDR3aa: CSVGETNSNQPQHF
v_gene: TRBV6-5; d_gene: NA; j_gene: TRBJ2-3; abundance: NA; CDR3nt: TGTGCCAGCCTCCAGGGGCGCTGGGATACGCAGTATTTT; CDR3aa: CASLQGRWDTQYF
v_gene: TRBV3-1/TRBV3-2; d_gene: NA; j_gene: TRBJ1-4; abundance: few; CDR3nt: TGTGCCAGCAGCCAAGAAGCACAGGCAAATGAAAAACTGTTTTTT; CDR3aa: CASSQEAQANEKLFF
v_gene: TRBV19; d_gene: TRBD2; j_gene: TRBJ2-3; abundance: NA; CDR3nt: TGTGCCAGTAGTCCCGGGACTAGCGGGAGACGGGTAGATACGCAGTATTTT; CDR3aa: CASSPGTSGRRVDTQYF
v_gene: TRBV11-2; d_gene: TRBD1; j_gene: TRBJ2-3; abundance: once; CDR3nt: TGTGCCAGCAGCTTAGATTTTTGGGACAGGGGCACAGATACGCAGTATTTT; CDR3aa: CASSLDFWDRGTDTQYF
v_gene: TRBV6-5; d_gene: NA; j_gene: TRBJ1-1; abundance: NA; CDR3nt: TGTGCCAGCAGTTACTCTCTCAGGGGAACTGAAGCTTTCTTT; CDR3aa: CASSYSLRGTEAFF
v_gene: TRBV6-2/TRBV6-3; d_gene: NA; j_gene: TRBJ2-2; abundance: NA; CDR3nt: TGTGCCAGCAGTAAAGGGGTTACCGGGGAGCTGTTTTTT; CDR3aa: CASSKGVTGELFF
v_gene: TRBV5-4; d_gene: TRBD2; j_gene: TRBJ2-7; abundance: NA; CDR3nt: TGTGCCAGCAGTGTACAAAGCGGGAGTTACTACGAGCAGTACTTC; CDR3aa: CASSVQSGSYYEQYF
v_gene: TRBV6-1; d_gene: NA; j_gene: TRBJ1-1; abundance: few; CDR3nt: TGTGCCAGCAGTGAAGGCTACGACAGGAACACTGAAGCTTTCTTT; CDR3aa: CASSEGYDRNTEAFF
v_gene: TRBV25-1; d_gene: TRBD2; j_gene: TRBJ2-1; abundance: once; CDR3nt: TGTGCCAGCAGTGAGGGGGGAGGGCTCTACAATGAGCAGTTCTTC; CDR3aa: CASSEGGGLYNEQFF
v_gene: TRBV6-1; d_gene: TRBD1; j_gene: TRBJ2-7; abundance: NA; CDR3nt: TGTGCCAGCAGTGACCAAGGGACAGGGGATTACGAGCAGTACTTC; CDR3aa: CASSDQGTGDYEQYF
v_gene: TRBV12-3/TRBV12-4; d_gene: NA; j_gene: TRBJ1-2; abundance: NA; CDR3nt: TGTGCCAGCAGCCCAGGACAGAACTATGGCTACACCTTC; CDR3aa: CASSPGQNYGYTF
v_gene: TRBV7-8; d_gene: NA; j_gene: TRBJ2-7; abundance: NA; CDR3nt: TGTGCCAGCAGCGCAGTCCCAAATTACGAGCAGTACTTC; CDR3aa: CASSAVPNYEQYF
v_gene: TRBV28; d_gene: NA; j_gene: TRBJ1-6; abundance: NA; CDR3nt: TGTGCCAGCAGTTTATACACCGGGACAATAGATTCACCCCTCCACTTT; CDR3aa: CASSLYTGTIDSPLHF
v_gene: TRBV5-5; d_gene: TRBD2; j_gene: TRBJ2-1; abundance: NA; CDR3nt: TGTGCCAGCAGCTCCAGGGTAGCGGGAGCTCTTGGTGAGCAGTTCTTC; CDR3aa: CASSSRVAGALGEQFF
v_gene: TRBV10-2; d_gene: TRBD1; j_gene: TRBJ2-1; abundance: few; CDR3nt: TGCGCCAGCACGACAGGGGGCAATGAGCAGTTCTTC; CDR3aa: CASTTGGNEQFF
v_gene: TRBV28; d_gene: NA; j_gene: TRBJ2-7; abundance: few; CDR3nt: TGTGCCAGCAGGACAGGTTTCTACGAGCAGTACTTC; CDR3aa: CASRTGFYEQYF
v_gene: TRBV30; d_gene: NA; j_gene: TRBJ2-3; abundance: NA; CDR3nt: TGTGCCTGGAGTGTTGGGGGGAGCACAGATACGCAGTATTTT; CDR3aa: CAWSVGGSTDTQYF
v_gene: TRBV7-2; d_gene: NA; j_gene: TRBJ2-3; abundance: NA; CDR3nt: TGTGCCAGCAGCTTAGTTGTCCAGGTCCCTAGCACAGATACGCAGTATTTT; CDR3aa: CASSLVVQVPSTDTQYF
v_gene: TRBV3-1/TRBV3-2; d_gene: NA; j_gene: TRBJ1-2; abundance: NA; CDR3nt: TGTGCCAGCAGCCAAGCTGGGAGGAGCTACACCTTC; CDR3aa: CASSQAGRSYTF
v_gene: TRBV27; d_gene: NA; j_gene: TRBJ2-5; abundance: NA; CDR3nt: TGTGCCAGCAGTAGACTGGAGGACCAAGAGACCCAGTACTTC; CDR3aa: CASSRLEDQETQYF
v_gene: TRBV19; d_gene: NA; j_gene: TRBJ1-5; abundance: few; CDR3nt: TGTGCCAGTAGTATAGCGCGGGCGGTAATCAATCAGCCCCAGCATTTT; CDR3aa: CASSIARAVINQPQHF
v_gene: TRBV19; d_gene: NA; j_gene: TRBJ2-3; abundance: NA; CDR3nt: TGTGCCAGTAGTGGCAGGGTGGGCACAGATACGCAGTATTTT; CDR3aa: CASSGRVGTDTQYF
v_gene: TRBV7-8; d_gene: NA; j_gene: TRBJ2-5; abundance: NA; CDR3nt: TGTGCCAGCAGCACCTCGAGGGCCCGAGGAGAGACCCAGTACTTC; CDR3aa: CASSTSRARGETQYF
v_gene: TRBV12-3/TRBV12-4; d_gene: TRBD1; j_gene: TRBJ1-2; abundance: NA; CDR3nt: TGTGCCAGCACCGGACAGGGTGACTATGGCTACACCTTC; CDR3aa: CASTGQGDYGYTF
v_gene: TRBV24-1; d_gene: NA; j_gene: TRBJ2-2; abundance: NA; CDR3nt: TGTGCCACCAGTCCGTCAGTTGGTAACGGGGAGCTGTTTTTT; CDR3aa: CATSPSVGNGELFF
v_gene: TRBV28; d_gene: NA; j_gene: TRBJ2-3; abundance: NA; CDR3nt: TGTGCCAGCAGTTTCTTTTCGCGGGCCGGAGATACGCAGTATTTT; CDR3aa: CASSFFSRAGDTQYF
v_gene: TRBV10-1; d_gene: NA; j_gene: TRBJ1-5; abundance: few; CDR3nt: TGCGCCAGCAGTGAGTTGAGGGGGCAGCCCCAGCATTTT; CDR3aa: CASSELRGQPQHF
v_gene: TRBV7-2; d_gene: TRBD1; j_gene: TRBJ2-2; abundance: once; CDR3nt: TGTGCCAGCAGCTCGCGACAGGGTGTTTCTAGCGGGGAGCTGTTTTTT; CDR3aa: CASSSRQGVSSGELFF
v_gene: TRBV18; d_gene: NA; j_gene: TRBJ1-3; abundance: NA; CDR3nt: TGTGCCAGCTCACCGAGGTCTGGGGCGCGGGAAGGAAACACCATATATTTT; CDR3aa: CASSPRSGAREGNTIYF
v_gene: TRBV6-5; d_gene: TRBD1; j_gene: TRBJ2-1; abundance: NA; CDR3nt: TGTGCCAGCAGTCGACAGGGTAATGAGCAGTTCTTC; CDR3aa: CASSRQGNEQFF
v_gene: TRBV6-1; d_gene: TRBD1; j_gene: TRBJ1-1; abundance: NA; CDR3nt: TGTGCCAGCAGTGACAGGGACAGCCTGAACACTGAAGCTTTCTTT; CDR3aa: CASSDRDSLNTEAFF
v_gene: TRBV18; d_gene: NA; j_gene: TRBJ1-5; abundance: few; CDR3nt: TGTGCCAGCTCACCGCAGGGCGACAATCAGCCCCAGCATTTT; CDR3aa: CASSPQGDNQPQHF
v_gene: TRBV19; d_gene: TRBD1; j_gene: TRBJ2-1; abundance: once; CDR3nt: TGTGCCAGTAGTACGACAGGGGAAGATGAGCAGTTCTTC; CDR3aa: CASSTTGEDEQFF
v_gene: TRBV27; d_gene: NA; j_gene: TRBJ1-6; abundance: many; CDR3nt: TGTGCCAGCAGACGGACTGACTCACCCCTCCACTTT; CDR3aa: CASRRTDSPLHF
v_gene: TRBV9; d_gene: NA; j_gene: TRBJ1-3; abundance: NA; CDR3nt: TGTGCCAGCAGCGTAGATCATGCTGGAAACACCATATATTTT; CDR3aa: CASSVDHAGNTIYF
v_gene: TRBV3-1/TRBV3-2; d_gene: TRBD2; j_gene: TRBJ2-1; abundance: many; CDR3nt: TGTGCCAGCAGCCAAGTGTCTAGCGGGAGTAGGGGTGAGCAGTTCTTC; CDR3aa: CASSQVSSGSRGEQFF
v_gene: TRBV4-3; d_gene: TRBD2; j_gene: TRBJ2-1; abundance: NA; CDR3nt: TGCGCCAGCAGCCAGGGACTAGTTAGCGGCAATGAGCAGTTCTTC; CDR3aa: CASSQGLVSGNEQFF
v_gene: TRBV18; d_gene: NA; j_gene: TRBJ1-1; abundance: NA; CDR3nt: TGTGCCAGCTCACCCACGCGTGAGGCTGAAGCTTTCTTT; CDR3aa: CASSPTREAEAFF
v_gene: TRBV5-5; d_gene: NA; j_gene: TRBJ2-2; abundance: NA; CDR3nt: TGTGCCAGCAGCTTAGGGCAGGGCGTCGGGGAGCTGTTTTTT; CDR3aa: CASSLGQGVGELFF
v_gene: TRBV5-4; d_gene: TRBD1; j_gene: TRBJ1-2; abundance: NA; CDR3nt: TGTGCCAGCAGCTTGATTACAGGGGGTCCCTATGGCTACACCTTC; CDR3aa: CASSLITGGPYGYTF
v_gene: TRBV5-1; d_gene: TRBD1; j_gene: TRBJ2-7; abundance: NA; CDR3nt: TGCGCCAGCAGCTTGGAGGGACAGAACTACGAGCAGTACTTC; CDR3aa: CASSLEGQNYEQYF
v_gene: TRBV27; d_gene: TRBD1; j_gene: TRBJ2-7; abundance: NA; CDR3nt: TGTGCCAGCAGGGGCCGGACAGGGGGCTACGAGCAGTACTTC; CDR3aa: CASRGRTGGYEQYF
v_gene: TRBV4-1; d_gene: TRBD2; j_gene: TRBJ2-1; abundance: NA; CDR3nt: TGCGCCAGCAGCCAAGCACTAGCGGGGGGGCCGGGTGAGCAGTTCTTC; CDR3aa: CASSQALAGGPGEQFF
v_gene: TRBV2; d_gene: NA; j_gene: TRBJ2-1; abundance: few; CDR3nt: TGTGCCAGCAGTCCCACAGGGCAAATCTCCTACAATGAGCAGTTCTTC; CDR3aa: CASSPTGQISYNEQFF
v_gene: TRBV18; d_gene: NA; j_gene: TRBJ1-3; abundance: NA; CDR3nt: TGTGCCAGCTCACAGAGGGTACAGGGTCCCTCTGGAAACACCATATATTTT; CDR3aa: CASSQRVQGPSGNTIYF
v_gene: TRBV28; d_gene: TRBD1; j_gene: TRBJ1-2; abundance: NA; CDR3nt: TGTGCCAGCAGTTTCCTGACAGGGGGCTCTGGCTACACCTTC; CDR3aa: CASSFLTGGSGYTF
v_gene: TRBV10-3; d_gene: TRBD1; j_gene: TRBJ2-2; abundance: NA; CDR3nt: TGTGCCATCAGTCGACGACAGGGGGAAAACCCCGGGGAGCTGTTTTTT; CDR3aa: CAISRRQGENPGELFF
v_gene: TRBV9; d_gene: TRBD1; j_gene: TRBJ1-6; abundance: NA; CDR3nt: TGTGCCAGCAGCGTCCAGGGGGCCTATAATTCACCCCTCCACTTT; CDR3aa: CASSVQGAYNSPLHF
v_gene: TRBV14; d_gene: NA; j_gene: TRBJ2-5; abundance: NA; CDR3nt: TGTGCCAGCAGCCAAGTTGCGGGGCCCGCCCAAGAGACCCAGTACTTC; CDR3aa: CASSQVAGPAQETQYF
v_gene: TRBV6-5; d_gene: NA; j_gene: TRBJ1-1; abundance: NA; CDR3nt: TGTGCCAGCCTCCGGGGGGTGGCGTCTGAAGCTTTCTTT; CDR3aa: CASLRGVASEAFF
v_gene: TRBV6-6; d_gene: TRBD2; j_gene: TRBJ2-7; abundance: NA; CDR3nt: TGTGCCAGCAGCTACGGCCGGGGGGGCGCCGAGCAGTACTTC; CDR3aa: CASSYGRGGAEQYF